Shown below are 18 T cell receptor beta chains from a single sample sequenced in a study of blood T cell repertoires in COVID-19. Produced via immunoSEQ multiplex PCR; TCRdb's table is partial and in-frame only. The sample has about 270,000 clones; approximately 90% are singletons. The sequenced sample was PBMCs or T cells enriched from blood (not recorded which). The receptor set was obtained from a woman in her twenties or thirties with acute COVID-19.

The CDR3 DNA reads TGTGCCAGCAGCTCCACCGGGGTGGAAAAACTGTTTTTT. Its translation: CASSSTGVEKLFF. The chain couples TRBV5-4 to TRBJ1-4; D call uncertain. This CDR3 contains 13 residues. Germline CDR1 reads SGHNT; CDR2 reads YYREEE (reference sequence). Deletions cut 3 bases from V and 8 bases from J, with 11 bases between.

J is TRBJ1-4 and V is TRBV10-3; TRBD1 is a possible D gene (5 bases). Germline V gene lookup returns CDR1 ENHRY and CDR2 SYGVKD. Trimming removed 4 bases from V and 7 bases from J, with 7 bases in between. The CDR3 has 12 amino acids. CDR3 bases: TGTGCCATCAGTGCACAGGCTGAAAAACTGTTTTTT. Encoded protein: CAISAQAEKLFF.

This rearrangement joins TRBV29-1 to TRBJ2-2; 11 bases are a match to TRBD2. Trimming cost V 5 bases and J 3 bases; bases outside gene matches: 8. CDR1 and CDR2 (germline): SQVTM, ANQGSEA. The CDR3 runs 16 residues. CDR3 protein: CSVTYSGRADTGELFF. The CDR3 region has the DNA TGCAGCGTTACCTATAGCGGGAGGGCCGACACCGGGGAGCTGTTTTTT.

J is TRBJ1-4 and V is TRBV19, with a tentative D call TRBD1 (5 bases). Germline CDR1 and CDR2: LNHDA and SQIVND (reference sequence). V lost 3 bases and J lost 2, with 13 bases in between. This CDR3 contains 16 residues. CDR3 DNA: TGTGCCAGTAGTATTCGTCGGCAGGGCACTAATGAAAAACTGTTTTTT. Amino acid sequence: CASSIRRQGTNEKLFF.

V and J are TRBV27 and TRBJ2-5, with a possible D match to TRBD2 (7 bases). The germline gives CDR1 MNHEY, CDR2 SMNVEV (reference sequence). V was pared by 9 bases and J by 4 bases, with 21 bases between. This CDR3 is 15 amino acids long. CDR3 loop: CASLNRAGEGETQYF. As DNA, the CDR3 is TGTGCCAGTCTCAACAGGGCCGGGGAGGGAGAGACCCAGTACTTC.

The chain is built from TRBV9 and TRBJ2-5; 7 bases map to TRBD2. This CDR3 has 15 amino acids. Germline V lookup: CDR1 SGDLS, CDR2 YYNGEE. Unmatched junction bases numbered 9, after V lost 3 bases and J lost 4 bases. For the CDR3, the DNA is TGTGCCAGCAGCGCAAGCGGGGTTTTCGGAGAGACCCAGTACTTC. Amino acid sequence: CASSASGVFGETQYF.

The genes are TRBV20-1 and TRBJ2-1; tentatively, D is TRBD1 (7 bases). This CDR3 comprises 14 residues. Trimming pared 3 bases from V and 8 bases from J, leaving 17 bases between. Per germline, CDR1 DFQATT and CDR2 SNEGSKA (reference sequence). The CDR3 is CSASPGGKADEQFF. In DNA form, the CDR3 reads TGCAGTGCTAGTCCAGGGGGGAAAGCCGATGAGCAGTTCTTC.

The chain links TRBV5-1 to TRBJ1-1; D call uncertain. Germline CDR1 reads SGHRS; CDR2 reads YFSETQ. The CDR3 loop spans 11 amino acids. V was pared by 3 bases and J by 3 bases, with 3 bases between. The CDR3 sequence: CASSSDTEAFF. As DNA, the CDR3 is TGCGCCAGCAGCTCTGACACTGAAGCTTTCTTT. The full variable domain, completed using reference TRBV5-1 and TRBJ1-1, is KAGVTQTPRYLIKTRGQQVTLSCSPISGHRSVSWYQQTPGQGLQFLFEYFSETQRNKGNFPGRFSGRQFSNSRSEMNVSTLELGDSALYLCASSSDTEAFFGQGTRLTVV.

The chain employs TRBV19 and TRBJ2-3; 8 bases map to TRBD2. J lost 2 bases, V lost 7 bases, and 11 bases had no gene match. Looked up from germline, CDR1 is LNHDA and CDR2 is SQIVND (reference sequence). The CDR3 covers 16 residues. The CDR3 DNA follows: TGTGCCAGTACCGTCGAACTAGCGGACGACACAGATACGCAGTATTTT. It is translated as CASTVELADDTDTQYF.

The genes are TRBV19 and TRBJ1-3; the D is unclear. The CDR3 runs to 13 residues. Germline CDR1 LNHDA, CDR2 SQIVND (reference sequence). The V end was cut by 6 bases, the J end by 1 base, with 7 bases between. Here the CDR3 reads CASRGGSGNTIYF. CDR3 nucleotide sequence: TGTGCCAGTAGGGGAGGGTCTGGAAACACCATATATTTT. The full variable domain, in which reference TRBV19 and TRBJ1-3 provide the parts outside the CDR3, is DGGITQSPKYLFRKEGQNVTLSCEQNLNHDAMYWYRQDPGQGLRLIYYSQIVNDFQKGDIAEGYSVSREKKESFPLTVTSAQKNPTAFYLCASRGGSGNTIYFGEGSWLTVV.

The CDR3 sequence is CASRSGTGGYEQYF. CDR3 DNA: TGTGCCAGCAGGTCCGGGACAGGGGGGTACGAGCAGTACTTC. The chain combines TRBV11-2 with TRBJ2-7; 11 nucleotides align to TRBD1. This CDR3 comprises 14 residues. With 6 bases clipped from V and 4 bases from J, the junction kept 5 bases outside the gene matches. CDR1 and CDR2 from the germline V gene are SGHAT and FQNNGV.

This sequence joins TRBV4-3 and TRBJ2-7, with TRBD1 matching over 7 bases. This CDR3 region has 16 residues. Germline V gene lookup returns CDR1 LGHNA and CDR2 YSLEER. The V segment lost 0 bases and the J segment 4 bases; nucleotides outside the gene matches: 9. CDR3 DNA sequence: TGCGCCAGCAGCCAAGATTATATGGGACAGAATTACGAGCAGTACTTC. Translation gives CASSQDYMGQNYEQYF.

The J gene is TRBJ2-3, the V gene TRBV6-4; TRBD2 is a possible D gene (6 bases). V was trimmed by 0 bases and J by 4 bases, leaving 11 bases between them. This CDR3 is built from 15 residues. Germline V gene data show CDR1 as MRHNA and CDR2 as SNTAGT. In nucleotides, the CDR3 is TGTGCCAGCAGTGACTCGACGGGAGAGTCAGATACGCAGTATTTT. It translates to CASSDSTGESDTQYF.

The chain couples TRBV2 to TRBJ1-5; D may be TRBD1 (5 bases). CDR1 and CDR2 (germline): SNHLY, FYNNEI. This CDR3 contains 15 residues. V lost 8 bases and J 9 bases, leaving 23 bases between the germline ends. CDR3 DNA sequence: TGTGCCAGCCAGTCAGACCCCTCAGGGTTTTCGCCCCAGCATTTT. Amino acids: CASQSDPSGFSPQHF.

The rearrangement uses TRBV28 and TRBJ2-7, with no clear D. V dropped 1 base and J dropped 3 bases, with 10 bases sitting between them. CDR3 length: 14 amino acids. Germline CDR1 MDHEN, CDR2 SYDVKM. CDR3 region: CASSLFVRNYEQYF. Here the CDR3 DNA reads TGTGCCAGCAGTTTATTTGTCAGAAACTACGAGCAGTACTTC.

The rearrangement uses TRBV28 and TRBJ1-1; D is ambiguous. CDR3 length: 13 amino acids. V was shortened by 3 bases and J by 4 bases, with 9 bases between the two germline ends. Germline V lookup: CDR1 MDHEN, CDR2 SYDVKM. The CDR3 loop reads CASSLEPATEAFF. The CDR3 region has the DNA TGTGCCAGCAGTTTGGAGCCAGCCACTGAAGCTTTCTTT.

This rearrangement joins TRBV27 to TRBJ1-1; D is possibly TRBD1 (5 bases). V was trimmed by 7 bases and J by 1 base, leaving 13 bases between them. The CDR3 runs 14 residues. CDR1 and CDR2 (germline): MNHEY, SMNVEV (reference sequence). In nucleotides, the CDR3 is TGTGCCAGCAAGCTACGGCAGGGGAACACTGAAGCTTTCTTT. Protein: CASKLRQGNTEAFF.

This clone was seen a single time. This CDR3 reads CASRRTVGDGDEQYF. As DNA, the CDR3 is TGTGCCAGCAGAAGGACAGTGGGGGACGGTGACGAGCAGTACTTC. This chain connects TRBV7-6 to TRBJ2-7, with D perhaps matching TRBD1 (6 bases). The V and J ends lost 6 bases and 5 bases respectively, with 20 bases between them. Germline CDR1 SGHVS, CDR2 FNYEAQ. This CDR3 is 15 amino acids long.